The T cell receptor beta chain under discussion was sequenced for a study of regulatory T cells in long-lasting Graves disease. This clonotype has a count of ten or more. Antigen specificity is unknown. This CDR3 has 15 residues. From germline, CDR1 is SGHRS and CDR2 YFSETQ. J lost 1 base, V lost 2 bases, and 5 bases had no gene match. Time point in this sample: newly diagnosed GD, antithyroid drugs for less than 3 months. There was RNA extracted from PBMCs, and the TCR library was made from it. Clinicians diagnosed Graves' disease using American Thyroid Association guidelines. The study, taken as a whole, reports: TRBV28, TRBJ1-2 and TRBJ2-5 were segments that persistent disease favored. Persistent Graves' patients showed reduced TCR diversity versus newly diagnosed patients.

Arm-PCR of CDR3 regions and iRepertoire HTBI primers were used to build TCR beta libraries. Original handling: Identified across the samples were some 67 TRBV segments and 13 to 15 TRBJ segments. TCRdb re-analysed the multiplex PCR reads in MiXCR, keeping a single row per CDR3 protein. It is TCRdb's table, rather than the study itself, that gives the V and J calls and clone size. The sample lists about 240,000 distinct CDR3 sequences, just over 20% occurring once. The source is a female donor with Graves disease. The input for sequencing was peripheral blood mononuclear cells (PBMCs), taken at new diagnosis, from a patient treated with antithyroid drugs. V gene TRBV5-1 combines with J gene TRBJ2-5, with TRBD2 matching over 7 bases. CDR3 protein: CASSFSLAIQETQYF. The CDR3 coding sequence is TGCGCCAGCAGCTTCTCACTAGCGATCCAAGAGACCCAGTACTTC.